The clone carrying this TCR beta chain appeared many times. Its antigen is unknown. Germline V lookup: CDR1 SGHRS, CDR2 YFSETQ. The V and J ends lost 0 bases and 3 bases, in that order; junction bases with no gene match: 10. This CDR3 spans 17 amino acids. This specimen belongs to a study of T cells after posttransplantation cyclophosphamide. Busulfan-fludarabine conditioning, marrow transplant, and cyclophosphamide on days +3 and +4 were administered. Here immunoSEQ multiplex PCR was the method, and the copy in TCRdb shows in-frame clones only, minus some. The table lists about 4,100 clones, with no singletons. Study-level points and caveats: Later blood repertoires were often dominated by clones from the donor CD8+ memory compartment. Recipient CMV seropositivity and CMV reactivation strongly tracked TRB clonality. TRB overlap between skin or GI tissue T cells and blood was limited.

This sequence joins TRBV5-1 and TRBJ1-2; 8 nucleotides agree with TRBD1. The receptor was derived from a female patient between 18 and 30 years old who received an allogeneic stem cell transplant from an unrelated donor, was CMV-positive, and had acute GVHD only. Some T cells could come from the graft donor. This sample comprised PBMCs, obtained after allogeneic stem cell transplant with posttransplant cyclophosphamide. The CDR3 is CASSLGRQGNVDYGYTF. The DNA for the CDR3 is TGCGCCAGCAGCTTGGGGAGACAGGGGAACGTGGACTATGGCTACACCTTC.